Below, 23 T cell receptor beta chains from the same sample are listed, as sequenced in a study of cytomegalovirus exposure and HLA in healthy donors (dated by TCRdb to about 2017). Receptors were amplified or captured by the immunoSEQ multiplex PCR assay. For the multiplex PCR, a mixture combining 60 forward primers for TCR Vbeta segments and 13 reverse primers for TCR Jbeta segments was used. Not all clones reach the TCRdb copy of this immuneACCESS table, which keeps in-frame sequences only. Checked studies attribute under half of the gap to unresolved V genes and leave the rest unexplained. The sample profile shows 100,000 to 150,000 clones; less than 85% of them were found once. The ten largest clonotypes hold 8.9% of the sample. Source material: PBMCs. The receptors shown here come from a man in his thirties or forties in good health and CMV-seropositive.

Concerning this clone itself: The sample contains more than one DNA sequence encoding this CDR3. The V and J genes are TRBV18 and TRBJ1-1; D unresolved. V was trimmed by 2 bases and J by 1 base, leaving 5 bases between them. The germline V gene has CDR1 KGHSH and CDR2 LQKENI. CDR3 size: 13 residues. The CDR3 region has the DNA TGTGCCAGCTCACCAGCGCAGAACACTGAAGCTTTCTTT. It codes for CASSPAQNTEAFF. The variable domain in full, with the rest retrieved from reference TRBV18 and TRBJ1-1, is NAGVMQNPRHLVRRRGQEARLRCSPMKGHSHVYWYRQLPEEGLKFMVYLQKENIIDESGMPKERFSAEFPKEGPSILRIQQVVRGDSAAYFCASSPAQNTEAFFGQGTRLTVV.

V is TRBV10-3 and J is TRBJ2-3, with D perhaps matching TRBD1 (6 bases). The germline CDR1 and CDR2 sequences are ENHRY and SYGVKD. V was clipped by 9 bases and J by 4 bases, with 14 bases between them. This CDR3 contains 13 residues. CDR3 sequence: CAIRRGLPDTQYF. CDR3 in DNA: TGTGCCATTCGCAGGGGCCTCCCAGATACGCAGTATTTT.

The chain combines TRBV27 with TRBJ1-2; maybe TRBD1 (6 bases). CDR1 is MNHEY and CDR2 is SMNVEV in the germline V gene (reference sequence). The germline V and J ends were trimmed by 5 bases and 2 bases, with 9 bases remaining between them. The CDR3 has 13 amino acids. CDR3 loop: CASSPRGNYGYTF. The CDR3 coding sequence is TGTGCCAGCAGTCCTAGGGGGAACTATGGCTACACCTTC.

The genes are TRBV11-1 and TRBJ1-4; D ambiguous. From germline, CDR1 is SGHAT and CDR2 FQDESV (reference sequence). The CDR3 length is 15 residues. The V and J ends lost 3 bases and 4 bases respectively, with 12 bases between them. CDR3 region: CASSLGGQRNEKLFF. CDR3 coding DNA: TGTGCCAGCAGCTTGGGAGGGCAGCGTAATGAAAAACTGTTTTTT.

The chain links TRBV5-8 to TRBJ1-5, with D perhaps TRBD1 (5 bases). CDR1 and CDR2 from the germline V gene are SGHTS and YDEGEE. The CDR3 covers 12 residues. Trimming took 3 bases from V and 7 from J, leaving 8 bases between them. CDR3 protein: CASSWGRQPQHF. CDR3 coding DNA: TGTGCCAGCAGCTGGGGGAGGCAGCCCCAGCATTTT.

The CDR3 DNA reads as TGTGCCAGCAGCACAGCGGGGGCCACTTACAATGAGCAGTTCTTC. Protein product: CASSTAGATYNEQFF. V gene TRBV11-2 combines with J gene TRBJ2-1, with 8 bases matching TRBD2. V was pared by 5 bases and J by 4 bases, with 7 bases of the junction left unmatched. The length of the CDR3 is 15 residues. Germline V gene sequence: CDR1 SGHAT, CDR2 FQNNGV.

The V gene is TRBV7-2, the J gene TRBJ2-5; 8 nucleotides match TRBD2. The germline gives CDR1 SGHTA, CDR2 FQGNSA. Germline trimming cut 5 bases from V and 2 bases from J; bases unmatched to any gene: 16. The CDR3 extends over 18 amino acids. Here the CDR3 DNA reads TGTGCCAGCAGCCCAACCCAATCTGCAGCGGGGGTACAAGAGACCCAGTACTTC. This gives the protein CASSPTQSAAGVQETQYF.

The chain recombines TRBV5-1 with TRBJ1-1; the D gene is possibly TRBD1 (6 bases). Germline V lookup: CDR1 SGHRS, CDR2 YFSETQ. The CDR3 consists of 16 residues. V was clipped by 0 bases and J by 6 bases, with 18 bases between them. The CDR3: CASSLALEGGRAEAFF. CDR3 nucleotides: TGCGCCAGCAGCTTGGCCCTTGAGGGGGGGCGGGCTGAAGCTTTCTTT.

The genes are TRBV30 and TRBJ1-2, with TRBD1 matching over 7 bases. This CDR3 has 15 residues. CDR1 GTSNPN and CDR2 SVGIG come from the germline V gene (reference sequence). After removal of 3 bases from V and 4 bases from J, the junction contained 11 bases not matched to a gene. The CDR3 nucleotides are TGTGCCTGGAGACCAGACAGGGCAGCAACCTATGGCTACACCTTC. As protein: CAWRPDRAATYGYTF.

The chain links TRBV28 to TRBJ1-1; TRBD1 agrees at 11 bases. The length of the CDR3 is 13 residues. The germline V gene encodes CDR1 MDHEN and CDR2 SYDVKM. The V segment lost 5 bases and the J segment 11 bases; nucleotides outside the gene matches: 7. The CDR3 nucleotides read TGTGCCAGCAGTCCCCGGGACAGGGGGTCGGCTTTCTTT. It specifies CASSPRDRGSAFF.

There are a few counts of this clone. CDR3: CASSLVSQGTYGYTF. The CDR3 DNA reads as TGCGCCAGCAGCTTGGTTTCACAGGGAACCTATGGCTACACCTTC. The chain carries TRBV5-1 and TRBJ1-2; possible D gene TRBD1, 6 bases. V lost 0 bases and J lost 4, with 13 bases in between. Germline V CDR1 and CDR2: SGHRS, YFSETQ. The CDR3 consists of 15 residues.

The J gene is TRBJ2-3, the V gene TRBV6-1; D might be TRBD2 (6 bases). V shed 7 bases and J shed 8 bases, with 19 bases lying between them. The germline V gene has CDR1 MNHNS and CDR2 SASEGT. There are 14 residues in the CDR3. The CDR3 bases are TGTGCCAGCATTATTAGCGGCCCACAGCGTACGCAGTATTTT. It encodes CASIISGPQRTQYF.

This clone was observed a few times. This chain uses TRBV7-7 with TRBJ2-2; 8 bases line up with TRBD1. The CDR3 contains 15 residues. Germline loops: CDR1 SSHAT, CDR2 FNYEAQ (reference sequence). V lost 2 bases to trimming and J lost 6 bases; unmatched junction nucleotides: 5. The CDR3 reads CASSLMDRESGELFF. As DNA, the CDR3 is TGTGCCAGCAGCTTAATGGACAGGGAGTCCGGGGAGCTGTTTTTT.

This clone was counted between two and nine times. CDR3 sequence: CASRYRDQHYEQYF. The CDR3, as DNA: TGTGCCAGCAGGTACAGGGACCAACACTACGAGCAGTACTTC. This chain links TRBV6-1 with TRBJ2-7, with a weak D call TRBD1 (6 bases). Germline loops: CDR1 MNHNS, CDR2 SASEGT. V lost 6 bases to trimming and J lost 3 bases, with 15 bases between them. CDR3 length: 14 residues.

A note on this clone: A far larger clone is a single base away, which makes a read error likely. V gene TRBV5-1 combines with J gene TRBJ1-4; D is uncertain. Germline assignment: CDR1 SGHRS and CDR2 YFSETQ. The CDR3 is made up of 18 amino acids. V was trimmed by 3 bases and J by 0 bases, leaving 18 bases between them. The CDR3 region is CASSYRKDSQATNEKLFF. The DNA of the CDR3 is TGCGCCAGCAGCTATAGGAAGGACTCACAAGCAACTAATGAAAAACTGTTTTTT. The full variable domain, in which reference TRBV5-1 and TRBJ1-4 provide the parts outside the CDR3, is KAGVTQTPRYLIKTRGQQVTLSCSPISGHRSVSWYQQTPGQGLQFLFEYFSETQRNKGNFPGRFSGRQFSNSRSEMNVSTLELGDSALYLCASSYRKDSQATNEKLFFGSGTQLSVL.

The chain uses TRBV28 and TRBJ2-3; D is unresolved. The germline V gene has CDR1 MDHEN and CDR2 SYDVKM. Trimming pared 6 bases from V and 2 bases from J, leaving 9 bases between. The length of the CDR3 is 13 residues. The CDR3 region is CASSRQNTDTQYF. CDR3 nucleotide sequence: TGTGCCAGCAGCAGACAAAACACAGATACGCAGTATTTT.

The rearrangement links TRBV7-6 to TRBJ2-3; TRBD2 agrees at 8 bases. Germline lookup yields CDR1 SGHVS and CDR2 FNYEAQ. The trim removed 1 base at V and 6 bases at J, leaving 6 bases unmatched. The CDR3 is 15 residues long. The CDR3 sequence: CASSLVGSGGDTQYF. Written as DNA, the CDR3 is TGTGCCAGCAGCTTAGTCGGGTCGGGGGGGGATACGCAGTATTTT.

As DNA, the CDR3 is TGTGCCAGCACCTCTTCGGCGGGGGCGAGTTATGGCTACACCTTC. Amino acids: CASTSSAGASYGYTF. This chain uses TRBV13 with TRBJ1-2, with D possibly being TRBD1 (6 bases). Germline lookup yields CDR1 PRHDT and CDR2 FYEKMQ (reference sequence). The CDR3 runs 15 residues. Trimming removed 7 bases from V and 5 bases from J, with 20 bases in between.

The chain couples TRBV4-1 to TRBJ1-2; a weak D match, TRBD1 (5 bases). The V gene lost 1 base and the J gene lost 0 bases, with 18 bases spanning the gap. This CDR3 has 18 residues. The germline V gene has CDR1 MGHRA and CDR2 YSYEKL. The CDR3 DNA reads TGCGCCAGCAGCCAAGGTCCTCGGCCGGGGGGAGCTAACTATGGCTACACCTTC. It yields the protein CASSQGPRPGGANYGYTF.

V is TRBV21-1 and J is TRBJ1-4; TRBD1 is the table's D call and was not checked against the DNA. TRBV21-1 is a pseudogene segment. The CDR3 runs to 18 residues. In DNA form, the CDR3 reads TGTGCCAGCAGCTCCCGACAGGCCCACCCGACAACTAATGAAAAACTGTTTTTT. This encodes CASSSRQAHPTTNEKLFF.

The chain is built from TRBV6-1 and TRBJ1-4, with D uncertain. CDR3 length equals 13 residues. Trimming shortened V by 6 bases and J by 5 bases, and 10 bases separated the two germline ends. Germline-derived CDR1 and CDR2 are MNHNS and SASEGT. CDR3 DNA: TGTGCCAGCAGCGCCTTTAGAAATGAAAAACTGTTTTTT. Protein product: CASSAFRNEKLFF.

The CDR3 coding sequence is TGCGCCAGCAGCTTGAGAGGCAATGGTTCACCCCTCCACTTT. This codes for CASSLRGNGSPLHF. J is TRBJ1-6 and V is TRBV5-1; D call uncertain. V was shortened by 1 base and J by 9 bases, with 11 bases between the two germline ends. The germline CDR1 and CDR2 sequences are SGHRS and YFSETQ. The CDR3 length is 14 residues.

This clone showed up just once. This rearrangement joins TRBV15 to TRBJ2-7; the D gene is possibly TRBD1 (6 bases). The CDR3 covers 14 residues. Trimming took 3 bases from V and 4 from J, leaving 13 bases between them. Germline V gene data show CDR1 as LNHNV and CDR2 as YYDKDF (reference sequence). CDR3 bases: TGTGCCACCAGCAGGTTCCAGGGGATGTACGAGCAGTACTTC. Amino acid sequence: CATSRFQGMYEQYF.